Presented here are 11 T cell receptor beta chains from one specimen sequenced in a study of a mutant IDH1 vaccine in newly diagnosed glioma. The sample's time point: week 5, during vaccination. One vaccine dose held 300 ug of mutant IDH1 20-mer peptide and came with topical imiquimod. These receptors have no identified antigens. Clones were sequenced by immunoSEQ multiplex PCR, and TCRdb holds only the in-frame ones, with some missing. This sample has approximately 76,000 clones; roughly nine tenths occur once, and the top ten carry 0.56%. The material was PBMCs, obtained from a glioma patient whose treatment included an IDH1 peptide vaccine. The receptor set was obtained from a woman between 45 and 60 years old with glioma.

The chain carries TRBV5-1 and TRBJ2-5, with D tentatively TRBD2 (6 bases). There are 13 residues in the CDR3. V gave up 5 bases and J gave up 3 bases, with 11 bases separating them. CDR1 is SGHRS, CDR2 YFSETQ, per germline. DNA of the CDR3: TGCGCCAGCAGTCCGGGAGACAAAGAGACCCAGTACTTC. Amino acids: CASSPGDKETQYF. The variable domain in full, completed from reference TRBV5-1 and TRBJ2-5, reads KAGVTQTPRYLIKTRGQQVTLSCSPISGHRSVSWYQQTPGQGLQFLFEYFSETQRNKGNFPGRFSGRQFSNSRSEMNVSTLELGDSALYLCASSPGDKETQYFGPGTRLLVL.

The V and J genes are TRBV2 and TRBJ1-4; 7 nucleotides agree with TRBD1. The CDR3 loop spans 15 amino acids. Germline V gene data show CDR1 as SNHLY and CDR2 as FYNNEI. The trim removed 6 bases at V and 8 bases at J, leaving 12 bases unmatched. The CDR3 protein is CASRETGPEKEKLFF. The CDR3 nucleotides read TGTGCCAGCAGGGAGACAGGGCCCGAGAAAGAAAAACTGTTTTTT.

There are a few counts of this clone. The chain has TRBV30 and TRBJ1-1; D may be TRBD1 (6 bases). Germline values: CDR1 GTSNPN, CDR2 SVGIG (reference sequence). This CDR3 has 16 amino acids. V was shortened by 8 bases and J by 0 bases, with 22 bases between the two germline ends. CDR3 nucleotide sequence: TGTGCCATGGAGGGCCTGGACAGCACAATGAACACTGAAGCTTTCTTT. The encoded protein is CAMEGLDSTMNTEAFF.

V and J are TRBV2 and TRBJ2-2; weak D call: TRBD2 (5 bases). CDR3 length: 12 residues. CDR1 is SNHLY and CDR2 is FYNNEI in the germline V gene. V was cut by 6 bases and J by 7 bases, with 9 bases left in between. CDR3 nucleotides: TGTGCCAGCAGAACTAGTGTCGGGGAGCTGTTTTTT. It translates to CASRTSVGELFF. Full variable domain (missing parts from reference TRBV2 and TRBJ2-2): EPEVTQTPSHQVTQMGQEVILRCVPISNHLYFYWYRQILGQKVEFLVSFYNNEISEKSEIFDDQFSVERPDGSNFTLKIRSTKLEDSAMYFCASRTSVGELFFGEGSRLTVL.

The chain recombines TRBV6-5 with TRBJ1-5, with 7 nucleotides matching TRBD1. The V and J ends lost 5 bases and 2 bases, in that order; junction bases with no gene match: 3. Germline assignment: CDR1 MNHEY and CDR2 SVGAGI. The CDR3 spans 14 residues. CDR3: CASSAGGGNQPQHF. DNA for the CDR3: TGTGCCAGCAGTGCAGGGGGGGGCAATCAGCCCCAGCATTTT.

The V call is TRBV6-5, the J call TRBJ1-1, with a tentative D call TRBD1 (5 bases). Between the trimmed V and J ends, which lost 8 bases and 7 bases, there was a span of 8 bases. The CDR3 is made up of 10 amino acids. Germline lookup yields CDR1 MNHEY and CDR2 SVGAGI. The CDR3 DNA is TGTGCCAGCGCAGGGTATGAAGCTTTCTTT. Translation: CASAGYEAFF.

The genes are TRBV11-2 and TRBJ2-7, with 11 bases fitting TRBD2. The CDR3 contains 15 residues. The ends lost 5 bases at V and 4 bases at J; junction bases unmatched: 7. Looked up from germline, CDR1 is SGHAT and CDR2 is FQNNGV. The CDR3 sequence is CASSLLAGGPYEQYF. DNA of the CDR3: TGTGCCAGCAGCCTATTAGCGGGAGGGCCTTACGAGCAGTACTTC.

The chain employs TRBV6-5 and TRBJ1-4, with TRBD1 as a possible D gene (5 bases). CDR3 size: 13 residues. Deletions cut 4 bases from V and 4 bases from J, with 7 bases between. Germline CDR1 and CDR2: MNHEY and SVGAGI. The chain's CDR3 is CASSWGVNEKLFF. The CDR3 nucleotides read TGTGCCAGCAGTTGGGGGGTTAATGAAAAACTGTTTTTT.

The chain carries TRBV15 and TRBJ1-2; D unclear. The CDR3 is made up of 12 amino acids. Germline CDR1 and CDR2: LNHNV and YYDKDF (reference sequence). V gave up 0 bases and J gave up 4 bases, with 3 bases separating them. The CDR3 nucleotides are TGTGCCACCAGCAGAGAGGGCTATGGCTACACCTTC. Its translation is CATSREGYGYTF.

The chain uses TRBV5-1 and TRBJ2-3; tentative D call: TRBD2 (6 bases). Looked up from germline, CDR1 is SGHRS and CDR2 is YFSETQ. The CDR3 loop spans 19 amino acids. V lost 4 bases, J lost 5 bases, and 29 bases lay in between. CDR3 nucleotide sequence: TGCGCCAGCAGCGGGCCAGGGATAACGGGGGATGTTCCGCAAGATACGCAGTATTTT. This encodes CASSGPGITGDVPQDTQYF.

V is TRBV27 and J is TRBJ2-1, with D perhaps assigned TRBD1 or TRBD2 (5 bases each). The CDR3 loop spans 13 amino acids. Per the germline V gene, CDR1 is MNHEY and CDR2 is SMNVEV (reference sequence). V was trimmed by 3 bases and J by 7 bases, leaving 10 bases between them. This CDR3 is CASSFRGLNEQFF. The CDR3 bases are TGTGCCAGCAGTTTCCGGGGCCTTAATGAGCAGTTCTTC.